The 30 T cell receptor beta chains below come from one sample, sequenced in a study of beta chain features in type 1 diabetes. Expressed TCRB transcripts were sequenced, since all the RNA that had been isolated was reverse transcribed. TCRdb's table, derived via immunoSEQ multiplex PCR, lists solely in-frame clones and lacks some. The data contain about half a million clones, approximately 30% of them seen just once; the ten biggest clones take up around 0.065%. The sample was naive CD4+ T cells from blood. Receptor source: a man in his late teens or twenties in good health.

This clone was picked up a small number of times. The rearrangement uses TRBV2 and TRBJ2-5; D not resolved. V was pared by 4 bases and J by 5 bases, with 5 bases between. This CDR3 contains 11 residues. Germline V CDR1 and CDR2: SNHLY, FYNNEI. The CDR3 region is CASSGYETQYF. The CDR3 nucleotides are TGTGCCAGCAGTGGGTATGAGACCCAGTACTTC. The complete variable domain, with remaining parts taken from reference TRBV2 and TRBJ2-5, reads EPEVTQTPSHQVTQMGQEVILRCVPISNHLYFYWYRQILGQKVEFLVSFYNNEISEKSEIFDDQFSVERPDGSNFTLKIRSTKLEDSAMYFCASSGYETQYFGPGTRLLVL.

V is TRBV5-1 and J is TRBJ1-1; no definite D call. Trimming stripped 4 bases from V and 1 base from J, with 17 bases between. The CDR3 sequence is 16 residues long. From germline, CDR1 is SGHRS and CDR2 YFSETQ. CDR3 residues: CASSPPGRRENTEAFF. The CDR3 DNA sequence: TGCGCCAGCAGCCCGCCCGGGAGAAGGGAGAACACTGAAGCTTTCTTT.

The rearrangement links TRBV30 to TRBJ2-7, with TRBD1 matching over 7 bases. V gave up 5 bases and J gave up 2 bases; unmatched junction bases: 6. The CDR3 consists of 13 residues. Germline V CDR1 and CDR2: GTSNPN, SVGIG (reference sequence). In DNA form, the CDR3 reads TGTGCCTGGGGGGGACAGCCGACCTACGAGCAGTACTTC. It yields the protein CAWGGQPTYEQYF.

This clone was counted between two and nine times. The chain employs TRBV7-3 and TRBJ2-1, with 8 positions matching TRBD2. J was trimmed by 9 bases and V by 2 bases; bases with no gene match: 6. Germline V gene data show CDR1 as SGHTA and CDR2 as FQGTGA. This CDR3 has 14 residues. The CDR3 nucleotides are TGTGCCAGCAGCTTAGTAGCGGGAAGGATTGAGCAGTTCTTC. Translated: CASSLVAGRIEQFF.

This clone was seen a handful of times. The rearrangement uses TRBV23-1 and TRBJ2-1; D gene ambiguous. TRBV23-1 is sorted into the ORF group, with uncertain function. Trimming removed 4 bases from V and 5 bases from J, with 12 bases in between. The CDR3 spans 14 residues. The CDR3 nucleotides are TGCGCCAGCAGTCTCTCGACTGTAGACAATGAGCAGTTCTTC. Its translation is CASSLSTVDNEQFF.

In its sample, this clone was seen a few times. The V gene is TRBV11-2, the J gene TRBJ2-5; 9 positions match TRBD1. This CDR3 spans 15 amino acids. CDR1 SGHAT and CDR2 FQNNGV come from the germline V gene. Unmatched junction bases numbered 8, after V lost 4 bases and J lost 5 bases. CDR3 sequence: CASSSYRGRKETQYF. In DNA, the CDR3 is TGTGCCAGCAGCTCATACAGGGGGCGCAAGGAGACCCAGTACTTC.

This clone was seen more than once but under ten times. V usage is TRBV7-2 and J usage is TRBJ2-3; D unclear. Germline CDR1 SGHTA, CDR2 FQGNSA. Trimming took off 5 bases at V and 4 bases at J, with 7 bases between the two ends. The CDR3 extends over 12 amino acids. The CDR3 sequence is CASSRDPDTQYF. CDR3 nucleotide sequence: TGTGCCAGCAGCCGAGACCCAGATACGCAGTATTTT.

This sequence joins TRBV10-3 and TRBJ1-1; the match to TRBD1 covers 7 bases. The CDR3 consists of 16 residues. Losses at the gene ends were 6 bases for V and 0 bases for J; bases not matched to a gene: 10. Germline values: CDR1 ENHRY, CDR2 SYGVKD. This CDR3 is CAIRDPPGQMNTEAFF. The DNA for the CDR3 is TGTGCCATCAGAGACCCACCGGGACAGATGAACACTGAAGCTTTCTTT.

The genes are TRBV29-1 and TRBJ1-2, with D possibly matching TRBD1 (6 bases). The CDR3 has 14 residues. In germline, CDR1 is SQVTM, CDR2 ANQGSEA. V lost 4 bases, J lost 4 bases, and 16 bases lay in between. The CDR3 DNA follows: TGCAGCGTTGGGGGACACTCCTCGGGCTATGGCTACACCTTC. Protein: CSVGGHSSGYGYTF.

This clone was counted a few times. The V call is TRBV9, the J call TRBJ1-4, with 7 bases identical to TRBD1. Germline V CDR1 and CDR2: SGDLS, YYNGEE. The CDR3 extends over 14 amino acids. The trim removed 2 bases at V and 8 bases at J, leaving 6 bases unmatched. The CDR3 nucleotides read TGTGCCAGCAGCGTCACAGGGGTACGGGAAAAACTGTTTTTT. Translated, it gives CASSVTGVREKLFF.

The J gene is TRBJ1-4, the V gene TRBV4-1; the D gene is possibly TRBD1 (6 bases). V was trimmed by 4 bases and J by 8 bases, leaving 11 bases between them. The CDR3 loop spans 13 amino acids. The germline CDR1 and CDR2 sequences are MGHRA and YSYEKL. The CDR3, as DNA: TGCGCCAGCAGCCTAACAGGGCGGGAAAAACTGTTTTTT. Translation: CASSLTGREKLFF.

The genes are TRBV19 and TRBJ2-7, with 11 bases aligning to TRBD1. Trimming removed 3 bases from V and 0 bases from J; junction bases left unmatched: 1. There are 15 residues in the CDR3. Germline CDR1 and CDR2: LNHDA and SQIVND (reference sequence). CDR3 DNA sequence: TGTGCCAGTAGTATGGGACAGGGGGTCTCCTACGAGCAGTACTTC. Protein sequence: CASSMGQGVSYEQYF. The variable domain in full, completed from reference TRBV19 and TRBJ2-7, reads DGGITQSPKYLFRKEGQNVTLSCEQNLNHDAMYWYRQDPGQGLRLIYYSQIVNDFQKGDIAEGYSVSREKKESFPLTVTSAQKNPTAFYLCASSMGQGVSYEQYFGPGTRLTVT.

This chain joins TRBV25-1 and TRBJ1-5; a possible D gene is TRBD1 (5 bases). The ends were cut back, 3 bases at V and 2 bases at J, with 17 bases in the middle. The germline V gene has CDR1 MGHDK and CDR2 SYGVNS. This CDR3 spans 17 amino acids. CDR3 region: CASSEATGAGGNQPQHF. The CDR3 DNA sequence: TGTGCCAGCAGTGAGGCTACCGGGGCAGGAGGCAATCAGCCCCAGCATTTT.

This chain uses TRBV18 with TRBJ2-7; 8 nucleotides line up with TRBD2. Per germline, CDR1 KGHSH and CDR2 LQKENI. V lost 5 bases, J lost 7 bases, and 10 bases stayed unmatched. This CDR3 spans 14 amino acids. Written as DNA, the CDR3 is TGTGCCAGCTCAGCAACCCCGGGAGGGGAAGAGCAGTACTTC. It encodes CASSATPGGEEQYF.

This clone was detected a few times. The chain couples TRBV15 to TRBJ2-1, with 11 nucleotides matching TRBD2. Per the germline V gene, CDR1 is LNHNV and CDR2 is YYDKDF (reference sequence). The junction had 3 bases not matched to a gene; V was cut back by 0 bases and J by 8 bases. The CDR3 loop spans 15 amino acids. CDR3 amino acids: CATSRETSGSDEQFF. The CDR3 nucleotides read TGTGCCACCAGCAGAGAAACTAGCGGGAGTGATGAGCAGTTCTTC.

This clone was seen more than once but under ten times. The gene calls are TRBV9 and TRBJ2-1; a weak D match, TRBD1 (7 bases). Germline CDR1 is SGDLS and CDR2 is YYNGEE. Trimming shortened V by 5 bases and J by 1 base, and 13 bases separated the two germline ends. This CDR3 has 15 amino acids. CDR3 DNA: TGTGCCAGCAGTGTGACAGGGAGGTCCTACAATGAGCAGTTCTTC. Translated, it gives CASSVTGRSYNEQFF. Full variable domain (remainder filled in from reference TRBV9 and TRBJ2-1): DSGVTQTPKHLITATGQRVTLRCSPRSGDLSVYWYQQSLDQGLQFLIQYYNGEERAKGNILERFSAQQFPDLHSELNLSSLELGDSALYFCASSVTGRSYNEQFFGPGTRLTVL.

V is TRBV9 and J is TRBJ2-3; D is ambiguous. Trimming stripped 0 bases from V and 3 bases from J, with 8 bases between. CDR3 size: 14 residues. The germline V gene encodes CDR1 SGDLS and CDR2 YYNGEE. CDR3 sequence: CASSVESATDTQYF. DNA of the CDR3: TGTGCCAGCAGCGTAGAAAGCGCGACAGATACGCAGTATTTT.

The chain couples TRBV30 to TRBJ2-3; D perhaps matches TRBD2 (5 bases). V lost 3 bases to trimming and J lost 0 bases, with 7 bases between them. In germline, CDR1 is GTSNPN, CDR2 SVGIG (reference sequence). There are 13 residues in the CDR3. DNA of the CDR3: TGTGCCTGGAGGGGGAGAAGCACAGATACGCAGTATTTT. This translates into CAWRGRSTDTQYF.

The chain recombines TRBV30 with TRBJ1-1, with D tentatively TRBD1 (6 bases). The CDR3 is made up of 12 amino acids. V lost 8 bases and J lost 0, with 10 bases in between. From germline, CDR1 is GTSNPN and CDR2 SVGIG (reference sequence). The CDR3, as DNA: TGTGCCCGAGGACAGATGAACACTGAAGCTTTCTTT. Encoded protein: CARGQMNTEAFF.

This clone was seen more than once but under ten times. V is TRBV9 and J is TRBJ1-1; a weak D match, TRBD1 (5 bases). This CDR3 contains 15 residues. Germline values: CDR1 SGDLS, CDR2 YYNGEE. V was clipped by 4 bases and J by 3 bases, with 16 bases between them. The CDR3 DNA sequence: TGTGCCAGCAGCCCCCGACAGCGAACTCACACTGAAGCTTTCTTT. It yields the protein CASSPRQRTHTEAFF.

This clone was counted a few times. V is TRBV7-8 and J is TRBJ2-5; TRBD2 agrees at 9 bases. Germline assignment: CDR1 SGHVS and CDR2 FQNEAQ. The CDR3 spans 12 residues. The J segment lost 13 bases and the V segment lost 1 base, leaving 4 bases of the junction unmatched. CDR3 loop: CASSLEREVRYF. The CDR3 DNA reads as TGTGCCAGCAGCTTAGAGCGGGAGGTCCGGTACTTC. Filled out from reference TRBV7-8 and TRBJ2-5, the complete variable domain reads GAGVSQSPRYKVAKRGQDVALRCDPISGHVSLFWYQQALGQGPEFLTYFQNEAQLDKSGLPSDRFFAERPEGSVSTLKIQRTQQEDSAVYLCASSLEREVRYFGPGTRLLVL.

The rearrangement joins TRBV29-1 to TRBJ2-5, with 11 bases aligning to TRBD1. V was clipped by 4 bases and J by 6 bases; unmatched bases: 7. Germline loops: CDR1 SQVTM, CDR2 ANQGSEA. There are 14 residues in the CDR3. The CDR3 loop reads CSVGGQGAGKTQYF. The CDR3 nucleotides are TGCAGCGTTGGCGGACAGGGGGCTGGGAAGACCCAGTACTTC.

The chain recombines TRBV28 with TRBJ1-5; D remains ambiguous. V lost 7 bases and J lost 4, with 11 bases in between. This CDR3 has 13 amino acids. Germline CDR1 is MDHEN and CDR2 is SYDVKM. In DNA, the CDR3 is TGTGCCAGCACTGAAAGCCTGAATCAGCCCCAGCATTTT. Its translation is CASTESLNQPQHF.

The table lists this clone with a few counts. The chain joins TRBV4-2 to TRBJ2-2; 9 positions agree with TRBD1. The germline V gene has CDR1 LGHNA and CDR2 YNFKEQ. This CDR3 has 16 amino acids. Losses at the gene ends were 4 bases for V and 7 bases for J; bases not matched to a gene: 10. CDR3 loop: CASSLRDRESHGELFF. In DNA, the CDR3 is TGTGCCAGCAGCCTCCGGGACAGGGAGAGCCACGGGGAGCTGTTTTTT.

This chain links TRBV6-6 with TRBJ1-4; 7 bases agree with TRBD1. There are 14 residues in the CDR3. Germline CDR1 and CDR2: MNHNY and SVGAGI (reference sequence). The V segment lost 4 bases and the J segment 4 bases; nucleotides outside the gene matches: 3. This CDR3 is CASSLGQLNEKLFF. As DNA, the CDR3 is TGTGCCAGCAGTTTGGGACAGCTTAATGAAAAACTGTTTTTT.

This chain links TRBV5-6 with TRBJ2-3, with 7 bases fitting TRBD2. Trimming at V came to 7 bases and at J to 4 bases, leaving 6 bases not matched to a gene. The CDR3 is 13 amino acids. The germline CDR1 and CDR2 sequences are SGHDT and YYEEEE. The DNA of the CDR3 is TGTGCCAGCTTCCGGGAGGCCTCAGATACGCAGTATTTT. It specifies CASFREASDTQYF.

This clone was seen a single time. This chain joins TRBV4-3 and TRBJ2-3; D is uncertain. Trimming cost V 0 bases and J 1 base, with 8 bases left between them. The CDR3 loop spans 15 amino acids. Germline assignment: CDR1 LGHNA and CDR2 YSLEER. CDR3 DNA sequence: TGCGCCAGCAGCCAAGATGGAGCCGGCACAGATACGCAGTATTTT. Translating it yields CASSQDGAGTDTQYF.

This clone has a handful of counts. The chain uses TRBV5-1 and TRBJ2-5; the D gene is possibly TRBD2 (6 bases). The CDR3 has 14 amino acids. Trimming pared 3 bases from V and 5 bases from J, leaving 14 bases between. The germline gives CDR1 SGHRS, CDR2 YFSETQ. CDR3 in DNA: TGCGCCAGCAGCTCGCTGACTAGTTTCGAGACCCAGTACTTC. It codes for CASSSLTSFETQYF. The variable domain in full, completed from reference TRBV5-1 and TRBJ2-5, reads KAGVTQTPRYLIKTRGQQVTLSCSPISGHRSVSWYQQTPGQGLQFLFEYFSETQRNKGNFPGRFSGRQFSNSRSEMNVSTLELGDSALYLCASSSLTSFETQYFGPGTRLLVL.

This clone has only a few counts. The J gene is TRBJ2-5, the V gene TRBV5-1; D may match TRBD1 or TRBD2 (5 bases each). CDR1 and CDR2 (germline): SGHRS, YFSETQ. The CDR3 length is 13 residues. Between the trimmed V and J ends, which lost 4 bases and 7 bases, there was a span of 14 bases. This CDR3 reads CASSPGTARTQYF. CDR3 DNA: TGCGCCAGCAGCCCTGGGACCGCCAGGACCCAGTACTTC.

This chain joins TRBV29-1 and TRBJ2-2; no clear D gene. V was shortened by 3 bases and J by 1 base, with 6 bases between the two germline ends. The CDR3 is made up of 13 amino acids. Germline V CDR1 and CDR2: SQVTM, ANQGSEA. This CDR3 reads CSVDVGNTGELFF. Written as DNA, the CDR3 is TGCAGCGTTGATGTGGGGAACACCGGGGAGCTGTTTTTT.